This is a list of T cell receptor beta chains from one sample in a study of Ad26.COV2.S vaccination and SARS-CoV-2 variants. Profiled with immunoSEQ multiplex PCR; TCRdb holds only in-frame clones, not every one. The sample records 400,000 or so clones, around 85% being singletons. The sequencing used peripheral blood, collected in a trial of Ad26.COV2.S vaccine versus placebo. These receptor sequences come from a person between 18 and 60 years old who received the Ad26.COV2.S COVID-19 vaccine or a placebo. The CDR3 runs from the conserved cysteine through the conserved F or W. D genes are given only for firm matches. The size field is filled for only some rows; it gives once, few, many or a size class.

>TRBD1|TRBJ1-4|TRBV6-6|.
CASSRQGPSATNEKLFF
TGTGCCAGCAGTCGACAGGGGCCTTCGGCAACTAATGAAAAACTGTTTTTT
>TRBD2|TRBJ2-3|TRBV5-1|.
CASSFLGLAEDTQYF
TGCGCCAGCAGCTTCCTCGGACTAGCGGAAGATACGCAGTATTTT
>TRBD1|TRBJ2-1|TRBV24-1|.
CATSDPGDRGYYEQFF
TGTGCCACCAGTGATCCCGGGGACAGGGGTTATTATGAGCAGTTCTTC
>TRBD1|TRBJ2-1|TRBV5-1|.
CASSHGTGDNEQFF
TGCGCCAGCAGCCACGGGACAGGCGACAATGAGCAGTTCTTC
>TRBD1|TRBJ1-4|TRBV7-6|.
CASSLLGGGGELNEKLFF
TGTGCCAGCAGCTTACTGGGAGGGGGCGGCGAGCTAAATGAAAAACTGTTTTTT
>TRBD1|TRBJ1-1|TRBV6-2/TRBV6-3|once
CASSDTGQGHSTEAFF
TGTGCCAGCAGCGATACCGGACAGGGCCATAGCACTGAAGCTTTCTTT
>.|TRBJ2-7|TRBV7-9|.
CASSLGETEYEQYF
TGTGCCAGCAGCTTAGGGGAGACTGAATACGAGCAGTACTTC
>.|TRBJ2-7|TRBV5-4|.
CASSPGEGAASYEQYF
TGTGCCAGCAGCCCGGGGGAGGGGGCCGCCTCCTACGAGCAGTACTTC
>.|TRBJ1-1|TRBV14|.
CASSQGVLQAFF
TGTGCCAGCAGCCAAGGAGTCTTACAAGCTTTCTTT
>.|TRBJ2-5|TRBV3-1/TRBV3-2|.
CASSDWGGTQYF
TGTGCCAGCAGCGATTGGGGTGGGACCCAGTACTTC
>TRBD1|TRBJ1-5|TRBV6-5|.
CASSYSTGGGPQHF
TGTGCCAGCAGTTACTCGACAGGGGGTGGGCCCCAGCATTTT
>.|TRBJ1-2|TRBV6-2/TRBV6-3|.
CASSTPALARGGYTF
TGTGCCAGCAGTACCCCTGCCCTGGCCCGGGGTGGCTACACCTTC
>.|TRBJ1-1|TRBV25-1|.
CASSEYPPEGEAAEAFF
TGTGCCAGCAGTGAATACCCGCCGGAGGGGGAAGCGGCTGAAGCTTTCTTT